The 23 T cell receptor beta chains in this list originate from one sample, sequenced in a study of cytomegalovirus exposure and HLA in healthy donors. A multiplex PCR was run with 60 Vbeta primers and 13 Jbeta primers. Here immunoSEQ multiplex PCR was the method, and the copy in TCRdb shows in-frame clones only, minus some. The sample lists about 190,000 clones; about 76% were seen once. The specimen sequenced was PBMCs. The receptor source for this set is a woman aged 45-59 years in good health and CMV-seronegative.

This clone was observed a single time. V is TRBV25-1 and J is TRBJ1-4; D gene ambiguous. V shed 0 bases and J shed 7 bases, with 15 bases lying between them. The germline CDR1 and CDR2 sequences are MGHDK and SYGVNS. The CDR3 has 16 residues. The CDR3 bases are TGTGCCAGCAGTGAATACGTGGGCCTCCGCAGTGAAAAACTGTTTTTT. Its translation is CASSEYVGLRSEKLFF.

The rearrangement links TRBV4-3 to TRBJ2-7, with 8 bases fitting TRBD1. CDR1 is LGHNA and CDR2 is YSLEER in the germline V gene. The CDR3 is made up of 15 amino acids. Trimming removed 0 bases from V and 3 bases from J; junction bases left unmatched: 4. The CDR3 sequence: CASSQETGGIYEQYF. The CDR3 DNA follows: TGCGCCAGCAGCCAAGAAACAGGGGGTATCTACGAGCAGTACTTC.

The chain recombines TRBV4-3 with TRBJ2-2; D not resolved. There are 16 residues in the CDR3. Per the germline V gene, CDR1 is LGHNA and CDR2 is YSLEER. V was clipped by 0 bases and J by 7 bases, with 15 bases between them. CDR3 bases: TGCGCCAGCAGCCAAGATCAGCCAGGCCCAAACGGGGAGCTGTTTTTT. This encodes CASSQDQPGPNGELFF.

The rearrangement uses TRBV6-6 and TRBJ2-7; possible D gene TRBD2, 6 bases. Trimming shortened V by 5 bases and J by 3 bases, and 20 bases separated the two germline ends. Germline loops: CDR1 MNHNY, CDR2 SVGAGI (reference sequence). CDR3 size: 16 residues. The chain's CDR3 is CASSQGNSGASYEQYF. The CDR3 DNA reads TGTGCCAGCAGTCAAGGGAATAGCGGCGCAAGCTACGAGCAGTACTTC.

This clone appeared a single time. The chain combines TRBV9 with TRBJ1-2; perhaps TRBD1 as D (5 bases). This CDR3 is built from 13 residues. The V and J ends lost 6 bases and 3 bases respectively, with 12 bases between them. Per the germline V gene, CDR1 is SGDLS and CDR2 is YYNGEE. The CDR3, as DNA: TGTGCCAGCACTTCGACAGAGCACTATGGCTACACCTTC. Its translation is CASTSTEHYGYTF.

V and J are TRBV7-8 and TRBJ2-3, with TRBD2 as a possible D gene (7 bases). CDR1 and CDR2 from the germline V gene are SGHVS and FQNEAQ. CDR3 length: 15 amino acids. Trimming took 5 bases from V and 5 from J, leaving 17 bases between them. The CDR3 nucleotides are TGTGCCAGCAGCCCTAGGATCGGGGGGCGAGATACGCAGTATTTT. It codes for CASSPRIGGRDTQYF.

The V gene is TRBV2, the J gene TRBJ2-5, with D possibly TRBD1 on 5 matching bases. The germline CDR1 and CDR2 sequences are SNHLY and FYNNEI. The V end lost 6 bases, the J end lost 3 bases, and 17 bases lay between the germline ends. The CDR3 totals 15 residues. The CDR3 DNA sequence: TGTGCCAGCAGCGAGCGCAGGGTACTGGAAGAGACCCAGTACTTC. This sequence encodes CASSERRVLEETQYF.

The chain's CDR3 is CASRSSGVQSEQYF. CDR3 coding DNA: TGTGCCAGCAGATCCTCAGGGGTGCAGTCCGAGCAGTACTTC. V is TRBV28 and J is TRBJ2-7, with D maybe TRBD1 (6 bases). The CDR3 contains 14 residues. V was trimmed by 6 bases and J by 6 bases, leaving 18 bases between them. Germline CDR1 reads MDHEN; CDR2 reads SYDVKM.

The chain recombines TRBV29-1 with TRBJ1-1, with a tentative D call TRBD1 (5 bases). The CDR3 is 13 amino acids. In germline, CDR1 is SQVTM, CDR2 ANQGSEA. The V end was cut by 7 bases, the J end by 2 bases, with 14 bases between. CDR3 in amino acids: CSGISDSNTEAFF. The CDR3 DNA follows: TGCAGCGGTATCTCCGACAGCAACACTGAAGCTTTCTTT.

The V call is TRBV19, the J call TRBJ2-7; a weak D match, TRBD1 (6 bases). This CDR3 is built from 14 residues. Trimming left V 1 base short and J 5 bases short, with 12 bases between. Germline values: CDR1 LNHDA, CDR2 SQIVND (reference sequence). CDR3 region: CASSIGRGKDEQYF. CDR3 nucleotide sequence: TGTGCCAGTAGTATAGGCAGGGGCAAGGACGAGCAGTACTTC. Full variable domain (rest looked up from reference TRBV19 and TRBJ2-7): DGGITQSPKYLFRKEGQNVTLSCEQNLNHDAMYWYRQDPGQGLRLIYYSQIVNDFQKGDIAEGYSVSREKKESFPLTVTSAQKNPTAFYLCASSIGRGKDEQYFGPGTRLTVT.

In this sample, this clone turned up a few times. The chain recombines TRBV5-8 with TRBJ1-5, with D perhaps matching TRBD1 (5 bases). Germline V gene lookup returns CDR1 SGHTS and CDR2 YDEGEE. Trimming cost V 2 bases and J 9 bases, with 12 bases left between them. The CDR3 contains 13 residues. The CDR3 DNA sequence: TGTGCCAGCAGCTTAGGGGTGGGTGGGCCCCAGCATTTT. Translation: CASSLGVGGPQHF. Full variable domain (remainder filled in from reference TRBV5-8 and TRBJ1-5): EAGVTQSPTHLIKTRGQQATLRCSPISGHTSVYWYQQALGLGLQFLLWYDEGEERNRGNFPPRFSGRQFPNYSSELNVNALELEDSALYLCASSLGVGGPQHFGDGTRLSIL.

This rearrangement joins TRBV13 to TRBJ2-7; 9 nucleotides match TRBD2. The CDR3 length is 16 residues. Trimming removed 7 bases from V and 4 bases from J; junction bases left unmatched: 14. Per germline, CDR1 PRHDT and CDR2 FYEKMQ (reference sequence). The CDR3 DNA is TGTGCCAGCATACTTCAGCGGGAGGACCTTCAGTACGAGCAGTACTTC. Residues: CASILQREDLQYEQYF.

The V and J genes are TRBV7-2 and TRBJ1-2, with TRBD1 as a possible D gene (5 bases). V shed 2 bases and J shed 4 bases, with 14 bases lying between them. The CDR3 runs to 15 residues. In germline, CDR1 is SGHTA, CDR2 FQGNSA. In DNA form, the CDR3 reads TGTGCCAGCAGCTTAAAACTTACAGGACCCTATGGCTACACCTTC. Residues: CASSLKLTGPYGYTF.

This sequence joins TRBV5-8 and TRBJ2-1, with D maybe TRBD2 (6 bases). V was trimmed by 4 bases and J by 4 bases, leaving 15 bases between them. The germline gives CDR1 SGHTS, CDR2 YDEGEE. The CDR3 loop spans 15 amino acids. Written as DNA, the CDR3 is TGTGCCAGCAGCCTAGGGACTGGAACATACAATGAGCAGTTCTTC. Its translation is CASSLGTGTYNEQFF.

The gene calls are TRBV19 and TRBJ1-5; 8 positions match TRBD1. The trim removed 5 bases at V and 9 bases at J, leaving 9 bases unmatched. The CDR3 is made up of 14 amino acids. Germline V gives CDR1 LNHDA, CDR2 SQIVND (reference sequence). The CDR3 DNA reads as TGTGCCAGTAGTTTCCGACAGGGGTCGGGGCCCCAGCATTTT. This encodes CASSFRQGSGPQHF.

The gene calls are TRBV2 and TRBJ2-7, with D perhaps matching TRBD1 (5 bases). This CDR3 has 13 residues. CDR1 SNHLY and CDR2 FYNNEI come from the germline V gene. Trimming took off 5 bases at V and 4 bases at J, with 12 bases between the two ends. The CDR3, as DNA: TGTGCCAGCAGTAGGCAGGGAACGTACGAGCAGTACTTC. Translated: CASSRQGTYEQYF.

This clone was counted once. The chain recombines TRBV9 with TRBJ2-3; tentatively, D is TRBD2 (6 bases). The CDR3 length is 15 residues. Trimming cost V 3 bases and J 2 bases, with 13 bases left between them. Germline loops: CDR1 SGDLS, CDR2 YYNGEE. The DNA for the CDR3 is TGTGCCAGCAGCGCTGGGACTCCTACCACAGATACGCAGTATTTT. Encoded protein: CASSAGTPTTDTQYF.

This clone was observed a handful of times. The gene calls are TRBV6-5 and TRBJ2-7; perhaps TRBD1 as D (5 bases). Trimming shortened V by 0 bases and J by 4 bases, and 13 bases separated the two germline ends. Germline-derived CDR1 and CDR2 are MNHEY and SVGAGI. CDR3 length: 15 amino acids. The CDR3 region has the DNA TGTGCCAGCAGTTACTCGTGGGGCACAAATTACGAGCAGTACTTC. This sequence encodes CASSYSWGTNYEQYF.

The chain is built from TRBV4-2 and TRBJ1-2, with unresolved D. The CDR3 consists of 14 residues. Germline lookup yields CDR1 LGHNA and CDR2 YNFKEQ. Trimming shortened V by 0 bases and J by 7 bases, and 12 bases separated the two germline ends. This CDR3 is CASSQDLGYGGYTF. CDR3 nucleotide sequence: TGTGCCAGCAGCCAAGATCTCGGTTACGGTGGCTACACCTTC.

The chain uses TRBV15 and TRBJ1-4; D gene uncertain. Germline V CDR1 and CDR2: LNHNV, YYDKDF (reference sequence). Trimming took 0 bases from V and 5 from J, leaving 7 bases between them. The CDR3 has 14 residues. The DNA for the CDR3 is TGTGCCACCAGCAGAGAATCAGTGAATGAAAAACTGTTTTTT. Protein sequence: CATSRESVNEKLFF.

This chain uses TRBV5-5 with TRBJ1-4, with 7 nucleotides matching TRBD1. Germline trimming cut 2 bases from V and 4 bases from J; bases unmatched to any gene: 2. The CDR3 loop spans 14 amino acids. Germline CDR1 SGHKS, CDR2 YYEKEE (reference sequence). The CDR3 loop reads CASSFGTVNEKLFF. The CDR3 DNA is TGTGCCAGCAGCTTCGGGACAGTTAATGAAAAACTGTTTTTT.

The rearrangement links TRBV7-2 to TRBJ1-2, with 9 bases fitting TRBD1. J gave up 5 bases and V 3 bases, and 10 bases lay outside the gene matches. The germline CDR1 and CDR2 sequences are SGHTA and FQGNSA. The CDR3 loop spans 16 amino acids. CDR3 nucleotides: TGTGCCAGCAGCTTGCGACCGGGACAGGGTTGGTATGGCTACACCTTC. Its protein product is CASSLRPGQGWYGYTF.

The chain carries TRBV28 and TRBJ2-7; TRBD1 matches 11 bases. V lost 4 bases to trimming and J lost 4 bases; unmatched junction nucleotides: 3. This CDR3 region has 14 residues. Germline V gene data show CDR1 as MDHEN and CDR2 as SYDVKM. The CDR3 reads CASSWTGGGYEQYF. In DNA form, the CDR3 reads TGTGCCAGCAGTTGGACAGGGGGCGGTTACGAGCAGTACTTC. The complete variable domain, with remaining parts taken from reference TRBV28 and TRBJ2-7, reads DVKVTQSSRYLVKRTGEKVFLECVQDMDHENMFWYRQDPGLGLRLIYFSYDVKMKEKGDIPEGYSVSREKKERFSLILESASTNQTSMYLCASSWTGGGYEQYFGPGTRLTVT.